The clone carrying this T cell receptor beta chain was detected only once. The data stem from a study of blood T cell repertoires in COVID-19. Background on the study: There were acute and convalescent COVID-19 samples, and they came from the United States, Italy and Spain. T cells, B-cell-depleted T cells, or PBMCs provided the cDNA or gDNA that served as material.

The CDR3 totals 15 residues. Germline assignment: CDR1 LGHDT and CDR2 YNNKEL (reference sequence). V lost 4 bases and J lost 2, with 13 bases in between. Per the study methods: Reference gene primer amplification yielded estimated nucleated cell counts. The table came from immunoSEQ multiplex PCR; TCRdb's copy has only in-frame clones and leaves some out. V and J calls and clone size are copied from that table; D and trimming were computed from the DNA. This sample yields 150,000 to 200,000 clones, of which around 90% are seen a single time; about 4.4% belongs to the top ten. The chain employs TRBV3-1 (or the pseudogene TRBV3-2) and TRBJ2-3, with D possibly being TRBD2 (5 bases). The receptor comes from a human donor in a cohort sampled during active COVID-19. The sequencing sample was made of peripheral blood. CDR3 sequence: CASSLGSLITDTQYF. CDR3 DNA: TGTGCCAGCAGCCTGGGGAGCCTGATCACAGATACGCAGTATTTT.